This T cell receptor beta chain was documented in a study of immune evolution from preneoplasia to lung adenocarcinoma. The CDR3 length is 15 residues. V lost 1 base and J 4 bases, leaving 11 bases between the germline ends. The germline gives CDR1 SGHTA, CDR2 FQGNSA. The repertoire was sequenced with immunoSEQ multiplex PCR; TCRdb's copy has only in-frame clones and lacks some. Of roughly 5,000 clones detected, about three quarters appear once; the ten largest clones hold about 10%. A note on this clone: Its antigen is not known.

Study-level points and caveats: Highest clonality occurred in KRAS-mutant, not EGFR-mutant or double wild-type, nodules. Normal lung had highest clonality; later lesions appeared denser, more diverse.

This sequence was found in a person between 60 and 79 years old with lung adenocarcinoma. The sequenced sample was FFPE minimally invasive lung adenocarcinoma tissue. The chain combines TRBV7-2 with TRBJ1-5; D gene ambiguous. The CDR3: CASSLVGGANQPQHF. CDR3 sequence (DNA): TGTGCCAGCAGCTTAGTCGGCGGAGCTAATCAGCCCCAGCATTTT.